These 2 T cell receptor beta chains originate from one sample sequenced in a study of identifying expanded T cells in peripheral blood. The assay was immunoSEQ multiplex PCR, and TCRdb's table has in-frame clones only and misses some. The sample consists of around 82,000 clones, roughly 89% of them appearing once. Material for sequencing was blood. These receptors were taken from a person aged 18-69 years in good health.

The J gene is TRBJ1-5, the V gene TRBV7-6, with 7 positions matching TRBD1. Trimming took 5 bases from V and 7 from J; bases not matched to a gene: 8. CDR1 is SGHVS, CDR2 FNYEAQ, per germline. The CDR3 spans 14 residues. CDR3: CASSAQTRGQPQHF. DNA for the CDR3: TGTGCCAGCAGCGCGCAAACCAGGGGGCAGCCCCAGCATTTT.

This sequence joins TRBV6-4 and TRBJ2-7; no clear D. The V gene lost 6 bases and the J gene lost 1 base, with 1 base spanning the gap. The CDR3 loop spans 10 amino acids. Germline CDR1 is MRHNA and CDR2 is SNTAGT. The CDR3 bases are TGTGCCAGCAGATCCTACGAGCAGTACTTC. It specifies CASRSYEQYF.